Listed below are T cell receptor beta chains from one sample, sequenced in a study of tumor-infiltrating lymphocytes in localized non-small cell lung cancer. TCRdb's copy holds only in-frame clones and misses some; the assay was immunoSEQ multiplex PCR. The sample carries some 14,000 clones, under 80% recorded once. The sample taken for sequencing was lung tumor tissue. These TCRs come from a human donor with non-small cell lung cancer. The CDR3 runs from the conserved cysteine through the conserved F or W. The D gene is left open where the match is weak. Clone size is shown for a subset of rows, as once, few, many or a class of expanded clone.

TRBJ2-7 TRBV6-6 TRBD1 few TGTGCCAGTAGGACAGGGGAGGGACCCGAGCAGTACTTC CASRTGEGPEQYF
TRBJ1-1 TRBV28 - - TGTGCCAGCAGTAAATCGGGGAGGACTGAAGCTTTCTTT CASSKSGRTEAFF
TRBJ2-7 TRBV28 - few TGTGCCAGCAGTCTTACCTGGATCTACGAGCAGTACTTC CASSLTWIYEQYF
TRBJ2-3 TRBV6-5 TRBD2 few TGTGCCAGCAGTCCGGGGGGGAGCCCAGATACGCAGTATTTT CASSPGGSPDTQYF
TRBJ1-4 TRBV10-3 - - TGTGCCATCAGTGAACGGGTAGTGTCCGCCGAAAAACTGTTTTTT CAISERVVSAEKLFF
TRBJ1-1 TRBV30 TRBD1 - TGTGCCTGGAGTGAAGGGGGACAGGTGAACACTGAAGCTTTCTTT CAWSEGGQVNTEAFF
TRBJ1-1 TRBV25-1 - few TGTGCCAGCAGTGAAGCGCCGAGTAACACTGAAGCTTTCTTT CASSEAPSNTEAFF
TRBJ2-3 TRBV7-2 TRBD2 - TGTGCCAGCAGCGGGCAGGGACTAGCCGAGTATTTT CASSGQGLAEYF
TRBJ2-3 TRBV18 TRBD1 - TGTGCCAGCTCTTTACAGGGGTCCACAGATACGCAGTATTTT CASSLQGSTDTQYF
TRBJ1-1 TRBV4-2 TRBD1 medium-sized TGTGCCAGCAGCCAGAGGGGACAGGGCCAGGTCGACACTGAAGCTTTCTTT CASSQRGQGQVDTEAFF
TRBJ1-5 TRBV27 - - TGTGCCAGCAGTTTAGTGGCAGGGAGGAAGAATCAGCCCCAGCATTTT CASSLVAGRKNQPQHF
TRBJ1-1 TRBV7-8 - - TGTGCCAGCAGCTTAGCAGGGAATACTGAAGCTTTCTTT CASSLAGNTEAFF
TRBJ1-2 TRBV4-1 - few TGCGCCAGCAGCCAAGAGAGGCCAGATACTAACTATGGCTACACCTTC CASSQERPDTNYGYTF
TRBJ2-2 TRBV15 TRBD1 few TGTGCCACCAGGGGACAGATAAACACCGGGGAGCTGTTTTTT CATRGQINTGELFF
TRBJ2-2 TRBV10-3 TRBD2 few TGTGCCATTGGGACTAGCGGGATGGCCGGGGAGCTGTTTTTT CAIGTSGMAGELFF
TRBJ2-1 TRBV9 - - TGTGCCAGCAGCGTAGACGCGGGGGCTTCGAATGAGCAGTTCTTC CASSVDAGASNEQFF
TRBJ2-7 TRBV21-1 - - TGTGCCAGCAGCAAGGGAGGGCTCTACGAGCAGTACTTC CASSKGGLYEQYF
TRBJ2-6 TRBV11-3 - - TGTGCCAGCAGCCAGACAGGTAGCGGGGCCAACGTCCTGACTTTC CASSQTGSGANVLTF
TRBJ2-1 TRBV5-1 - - TGCGCCAGCAGCTTGGTAGGGGATGAGCAGTTCTTC CASSLVGDEQFF
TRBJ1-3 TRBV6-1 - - TGTGCCAGCAGTGAGGGATATGGAAACACCATATATTTT CASSEGYGNTIYF
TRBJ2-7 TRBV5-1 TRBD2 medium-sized TGCGCCAGCAGCCTGGATGGGGGGGTGTGGAACGAGCAGTACTTC CASSLDGGVWNEQYF
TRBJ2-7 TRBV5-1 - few TGCGCCAGCAGCTTGTCAGGCACGAGCTCCTACGAGCAGTACTTC CASSLSGTSSYEQYF
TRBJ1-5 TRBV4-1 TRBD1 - TGCGCCAGCGGTCCTACAGGGGGACCTGATCAGCCCCAGCATTTT CASGPTGGPDQPQHF
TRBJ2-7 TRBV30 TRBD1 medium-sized TGTGCCTGGAGTGTGGGGACAGGGTTTTACGAGCAGTACTTC CAWSVGTGFYEQYF
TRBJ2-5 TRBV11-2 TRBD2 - TGTGCCAGCAGCCCCGGGACTAGCGGGGGGTCCCAAGAGACCCAGTACTTC CASSPGTSGGSQETQYF
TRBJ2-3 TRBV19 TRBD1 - TGTGCCAGTAGTGGCAGACAGGGCCCAGATACGCAGTATTTT CASSGRQGPDTQYF
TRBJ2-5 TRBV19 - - TGTGCCAGTAGCAGGGCGTTCCAAGAGACCCAGTACTTC CASSRAFQETQYF
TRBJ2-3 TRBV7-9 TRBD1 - TGTGCCAGCAGCTCGACAGGGAGCACAGATACGCAGTATTTT CASSSTGSTDTQYF
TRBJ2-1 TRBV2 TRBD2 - TGTGCCAGCGTAGCGGGGGGGGCTAATGAGCAGTTCTTC CASVAGGANEQFF
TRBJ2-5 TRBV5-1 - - TGCGCCAGCAGCTTGAGTAATCCCGTGGCTGGGAGCCAGTACTTC CASSLSNPVAGSQYF
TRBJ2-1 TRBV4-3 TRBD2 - TGCGCCAGCAGCCAAGAGGCTAGCGGGGTGAGCTCCTACAATGAGCAGTTCTTC CASSQEASGVSSYNEQFF
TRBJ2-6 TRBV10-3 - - TGTGCCATCAGTGAGTCGTCTGGACGTCGCGGGGCCAACGTCCTGACTTTC CAISESSGRRGANVLTF
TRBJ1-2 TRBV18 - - TGTGCCAGCTCACCACGGGGAGGCTATGGCTACACCTTC CASSPRGGYGYTF
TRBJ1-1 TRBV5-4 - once TGTGCCAGCAGCTTGATTTCGAACACTGAAGCTTTCTTT CASSLISNTEAFF
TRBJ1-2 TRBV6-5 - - TGTGCCAGCAGTAAGGACAGCTTCTATGGCTACACCTTC CASSKDSFYGYTF
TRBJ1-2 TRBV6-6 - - TGTGCCAGCAACTACGGGGGCTACACCTTC CASNYGGYTF
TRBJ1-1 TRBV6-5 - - TGTGCCAGCAAGCGGGGGATGGGAAACACTGAAGCTTTCTTT CASKRGMGNTEAFF
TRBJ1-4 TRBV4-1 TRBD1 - TGCGCCAGCAGCCATAAGGGGTCCGGGACAGAGTTGGGAAAACTGTTTTTT CASSHKGSGTELGKLFF
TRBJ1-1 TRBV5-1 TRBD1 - TGCGCCAGCAGTCGGGACAGGGGTATGAACACTGAAGCTTTCTTT CASSRDRGMNTEAFF
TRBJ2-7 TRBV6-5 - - TGTGCCAGCAGTTACCAACCGGGCTCCTACGAGCAGTACTTC CASSYQPGSYEQYF
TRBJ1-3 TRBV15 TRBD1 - TGTGCCACCAGCAGAGCTCCCCGACAGGGGGCCTGGGGAAACACCATATATTTT CATSRAPRQGAWGNTIYF
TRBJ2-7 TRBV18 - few TGTGCCAGCTCACCACCTACTAGTGGGGGGCAGGAGCAGTACTTC CASSPPTSGGQEQYF
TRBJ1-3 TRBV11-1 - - TGTGCCAGCAGCCCAGGACGTCGGTCCTCTGGAAACACCATATATTTT CASSPGRRSSGNTIYF
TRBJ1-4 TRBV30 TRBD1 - TGTGCCTGGAGCGGACAGGGGATCGCACTGTTTTTT CAWSGQGIALFF
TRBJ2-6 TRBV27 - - TGTGCCAGCAGTTTCTTGTCTGGGGCCAACGTCCTGACTTTC CASSFLSGANVLTF
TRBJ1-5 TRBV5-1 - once TGCGCCAGCAGCCCGGGACGTGAACAGCCCCAGCATTTT CASSPGREQPQHF
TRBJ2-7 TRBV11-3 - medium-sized TGTGCCAGCAGCTTAGATCAGGGCGAGCAGTACTTC CASSLDQGEQYF
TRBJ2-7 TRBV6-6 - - TGTGCCAGCAGTTCTGGCAGGGTTGTGGGGGAGCAGTACTTC CASSSGRVVGEQYF
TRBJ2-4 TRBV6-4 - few TGTGCCAGCAGTGGCTCCCTATTCGGTAGCGGTCTAGCCAAAAACATTCAGTACTTC CASSGSLFGSGLAKNIQYF